What follows describes a single TCR beta chain. Its specificity is unknown. About 0.5 to 1 ug RNA was reverse transcribed with random hexamers. In TCRdb, the immunoSEQ multiplex PCR reads were re-called with MiXCR into one record per CDR3 protein. The sample contains approximately 190,000 distinct CDR3 sequences, around 95% of which appear only once. These data belong to a study of CD8 T cells in Susac syndrome. The study's findings and limits: The CD4+ T cell repertoires that were profiled in Susac syndrome showed no clonal expansion.

There are 13 residues in the CDR3. V was shortened by 7 bases and J by 1 base, with 8 bases between the two germline ends. The germline gives CDR1 SNHLY, CDR2 FYNNEI. The sample consisted of CD4+ T cells from PBMCs. The rearrangement links TRBV2 to TRBJ1-5, with D unclear. The clonotype comes from a human donor with Susac syndrome. The CDR3 DNA follows: TGTGCCAGCAATGGGTACAGCAATCAGCCCCAGCATTTT. Its translation: CASNGYSNQPQHF.